Detailed here is one T cell receptor beta chain. Its antigen is currently unknown. This sample was included in a study of T cell responses to AZD1222 COVID-19 vaccine. Overall study findings and caveats: Only a handful of AZD1222 recipients tested seropositive at baseline.

TCRdb's copy holds only in-frame clones and misses some; the assay was immunoSEQ multiplex PCR. Here the sample spans about 130,000 clones, roughly 89% being singletons. Germline-derived CDR1 and CDR2 are SEHNR and FQNEAQ (reference sequence). The V gene end was trimmed by 4 bases and the J gene end by 3 bases; junction bases not matched to a gene: 4. The CDR3 has 15 amino acids. The chain recombines TRBV7-9 with TRBJ2-5, with 11 positions matching TRBD2. Source: peripheral blood, taken 28 days after the second AZD1222 dose. The source is an adult who received the AZD1222 COVID-19 vaccine. The CDR3 loop reads CASSWRGLAEETQYF. CDR3 in DNA: TGTGCCAGCAGCTGGCGGGGACTAGCGGAAGAGACCCAGTACTTC.